This note documents a single T cell receptor (beta chain) sequence. As processed by the authors: Quantification of nucleated cells was approximated via reference gene primer amplification. Measured with immunoSEQ multiplex PCR; TCRdb has only the in-frame clones, and not every one. V and J calls plus clone size are reproduced from that table; the DNA served to infer D and trimming. In the table there are tens of thousands of clones, less than 85% of which are singletons. The data originate from a study of blood T cell repertoires in COVID-19. The overall study: Collection of acute and convalescent COVID-19 samples took place in the United States, Italy and Spain. PBMCs, B-cell-depleted T cells, or T cells provided the cDNA or gDNA that made up the material.

Sequences were obtained from peripheral blood. This sequence was found in a woman in her 70s with acute or convalescent COVID-19.

CDR3: CAWSPLEGHGGELFF. Written as DNA, the CDR3 is TGTGCCTGGAGTCCCCTCGAGGGTCACGGCGGGGAGCTGTTTTTT. V usage is TRBV30 and J usage is TRBJ2-2, with a tentative D call TRBD2 (5 bases). Per germline, CDR1 GTSNPN and CDR2 SVGIG (reference sequence). V lost 2 bases, J lost 7 bases, and 17 bases lay in between. The CDR3 has 15 amino acids. The whole variable domain, remainder taken from reference TRBV30 and TRBJ2-2, is SQTIHQWPATLVQPVGSPLSLECTVEGTSNPNLYWYRQAAGRGLQLLFYSVGIGQISSEVPQNLSASRPQDRQFILSSKKLLLSDSGFYLCAWSPLEGHGGELFFGEGSRLTVL.